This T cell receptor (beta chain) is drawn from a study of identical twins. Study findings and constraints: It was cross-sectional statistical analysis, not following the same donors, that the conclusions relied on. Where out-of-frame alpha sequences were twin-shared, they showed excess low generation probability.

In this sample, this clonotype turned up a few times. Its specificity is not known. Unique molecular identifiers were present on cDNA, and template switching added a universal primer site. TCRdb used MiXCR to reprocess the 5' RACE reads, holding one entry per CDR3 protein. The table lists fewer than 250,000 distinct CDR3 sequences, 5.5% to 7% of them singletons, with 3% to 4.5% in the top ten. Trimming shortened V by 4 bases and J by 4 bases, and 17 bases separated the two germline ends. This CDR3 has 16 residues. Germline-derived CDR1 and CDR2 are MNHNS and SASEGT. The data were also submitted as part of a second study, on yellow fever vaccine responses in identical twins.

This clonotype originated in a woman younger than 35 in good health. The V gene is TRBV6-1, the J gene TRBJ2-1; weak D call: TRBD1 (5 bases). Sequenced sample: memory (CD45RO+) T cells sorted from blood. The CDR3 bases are TGTGCCAGCAGTGGCACAAGGGGCAGAATATACAATGAGCAGTTCTTC. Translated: CASSGTRGRIYNEQFF.